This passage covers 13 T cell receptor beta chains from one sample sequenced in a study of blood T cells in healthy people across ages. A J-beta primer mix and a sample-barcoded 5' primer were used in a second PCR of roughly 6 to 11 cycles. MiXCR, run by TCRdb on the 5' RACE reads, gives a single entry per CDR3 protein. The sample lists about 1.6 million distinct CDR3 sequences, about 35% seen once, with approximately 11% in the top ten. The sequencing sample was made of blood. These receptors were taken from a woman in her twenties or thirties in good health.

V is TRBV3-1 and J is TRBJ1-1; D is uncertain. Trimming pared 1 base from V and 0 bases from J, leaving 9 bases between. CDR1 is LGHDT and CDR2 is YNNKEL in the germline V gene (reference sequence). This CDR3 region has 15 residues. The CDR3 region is CASSQADPMNTEAFF. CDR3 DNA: TGTGCCAGCAGCCAAGCCGACCCTATGAACACTGAAGCTTTCTTT.

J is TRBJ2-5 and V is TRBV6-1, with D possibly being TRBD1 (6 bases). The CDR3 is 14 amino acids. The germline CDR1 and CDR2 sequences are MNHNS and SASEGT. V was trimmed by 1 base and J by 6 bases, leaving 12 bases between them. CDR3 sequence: CASSEVSGVKTQYF. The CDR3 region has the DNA TGTGCCAGCAGTGAAGTTTCAGGGGTGAAGACCCAGTACTTC.

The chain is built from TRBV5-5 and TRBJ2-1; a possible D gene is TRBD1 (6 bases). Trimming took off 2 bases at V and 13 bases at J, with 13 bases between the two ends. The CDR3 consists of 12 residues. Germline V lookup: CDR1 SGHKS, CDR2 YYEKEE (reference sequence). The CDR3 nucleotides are TGTGCCAGCAGCTTAATGCAGGGGATACAGTTCTTC. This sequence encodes CASSLMQGIQFF. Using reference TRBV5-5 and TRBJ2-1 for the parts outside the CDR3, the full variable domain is DAGVTQSPTHLIKTRGQQVTLRCSPISGHKSVSWYQQVLGQGPQFIFQYYEKEERGRGNFPDRFSARQFPNYSSELNVNALLLGDSALYLCASSLMQGIQFFGPGTRLTVL.

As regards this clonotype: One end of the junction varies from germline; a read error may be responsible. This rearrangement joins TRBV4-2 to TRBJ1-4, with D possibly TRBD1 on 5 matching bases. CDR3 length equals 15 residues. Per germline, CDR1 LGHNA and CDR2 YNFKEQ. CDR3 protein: CAGSQRGTVNEKLFF. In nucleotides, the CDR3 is TGTGCCGGCAGCCAACGGGGGACGGTGAATGAAAAACTGTTTTTT.

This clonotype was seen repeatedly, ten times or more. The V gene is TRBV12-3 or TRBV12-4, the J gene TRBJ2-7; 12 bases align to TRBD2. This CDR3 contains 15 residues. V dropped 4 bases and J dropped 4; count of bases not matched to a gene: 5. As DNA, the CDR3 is TGTGCCAGCAGTTGGGCCGGGACTAGCGGGTACGAGCAGTACTTC. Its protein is CASSWAGTSGYEQYF.

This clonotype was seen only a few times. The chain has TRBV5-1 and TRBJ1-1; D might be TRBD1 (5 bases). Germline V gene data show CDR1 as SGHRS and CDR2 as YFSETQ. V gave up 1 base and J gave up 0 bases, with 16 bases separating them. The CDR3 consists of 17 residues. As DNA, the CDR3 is TGCGCCAGCAGCTTGCACGGACACAGCAAAATGAACACTGAAGCTTTCTTT. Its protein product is CASSLHGHSKMNTEAFF.

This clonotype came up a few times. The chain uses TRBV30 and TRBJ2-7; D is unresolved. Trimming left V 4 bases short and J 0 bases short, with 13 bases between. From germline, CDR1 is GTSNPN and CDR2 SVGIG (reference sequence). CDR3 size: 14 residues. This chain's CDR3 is CAWKGTPSSYEQYF. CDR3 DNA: TGTGCCTGGAAGGGAACGCCAAGCTCCTACGAGCAGTACTTC. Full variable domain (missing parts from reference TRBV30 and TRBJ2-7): SQTIHQWPATLVQPVGSPLSLECTVEGTSNPNLYWYRQAAGRGLQLLFYSVGIGQISSEVPQNLSASRPQDRQFILSSKKLLLSDSGFYLCAWKGTPSSYEQYFGPGTRLTVT.

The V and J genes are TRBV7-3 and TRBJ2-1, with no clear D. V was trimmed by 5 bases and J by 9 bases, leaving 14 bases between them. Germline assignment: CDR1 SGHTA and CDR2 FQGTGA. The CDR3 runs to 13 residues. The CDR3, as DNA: TGTGCCAGCAGCGCTCAGACGAGAGGTGAGCAGTTCTTC. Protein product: CASSAQTRGEQFF.

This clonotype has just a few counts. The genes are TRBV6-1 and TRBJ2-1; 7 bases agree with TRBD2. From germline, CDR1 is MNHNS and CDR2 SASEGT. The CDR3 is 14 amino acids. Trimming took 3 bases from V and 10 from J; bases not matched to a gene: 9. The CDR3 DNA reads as TGTGCCAGCAGTGAGAGAGCGGGAAGAGGCGAGCAGTTCTTC. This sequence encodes CASSERAGRGEQFF.

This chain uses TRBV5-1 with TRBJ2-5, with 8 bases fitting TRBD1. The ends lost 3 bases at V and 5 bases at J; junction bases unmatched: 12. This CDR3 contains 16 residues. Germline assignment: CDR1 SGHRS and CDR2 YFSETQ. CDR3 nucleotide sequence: TGCGCCAGCAGCTGGATCGAGGGACAGGTAACGGAGACCCAGTACTTC. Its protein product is CASSWIEGQVTETQYF.

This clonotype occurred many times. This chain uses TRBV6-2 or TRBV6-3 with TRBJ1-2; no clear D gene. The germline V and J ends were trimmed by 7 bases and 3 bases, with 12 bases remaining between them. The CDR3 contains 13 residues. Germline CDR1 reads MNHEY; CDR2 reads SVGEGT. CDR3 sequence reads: CASNPTEYYGYTF. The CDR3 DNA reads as TGTGCCAGCAATCCCACGGAGTACTATGGCTACACCTTC.

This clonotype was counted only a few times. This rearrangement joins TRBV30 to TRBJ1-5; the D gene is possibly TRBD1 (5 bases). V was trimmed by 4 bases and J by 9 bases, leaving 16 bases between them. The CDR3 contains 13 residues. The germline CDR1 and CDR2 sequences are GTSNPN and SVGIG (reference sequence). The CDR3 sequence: CAWTAGPGGPQHF. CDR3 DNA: TGTGCCTGGACGGCCGGCCCCGGGGGGCCCCAGCATTTT.

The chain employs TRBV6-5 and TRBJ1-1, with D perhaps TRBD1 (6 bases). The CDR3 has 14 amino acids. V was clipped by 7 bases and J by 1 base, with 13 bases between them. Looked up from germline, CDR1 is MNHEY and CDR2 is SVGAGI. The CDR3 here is CASKTGNWNTEAFF. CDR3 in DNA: TGTGCCAGCAAAACAGGGAATTGGAACACTGAAGCTTTCTTT.